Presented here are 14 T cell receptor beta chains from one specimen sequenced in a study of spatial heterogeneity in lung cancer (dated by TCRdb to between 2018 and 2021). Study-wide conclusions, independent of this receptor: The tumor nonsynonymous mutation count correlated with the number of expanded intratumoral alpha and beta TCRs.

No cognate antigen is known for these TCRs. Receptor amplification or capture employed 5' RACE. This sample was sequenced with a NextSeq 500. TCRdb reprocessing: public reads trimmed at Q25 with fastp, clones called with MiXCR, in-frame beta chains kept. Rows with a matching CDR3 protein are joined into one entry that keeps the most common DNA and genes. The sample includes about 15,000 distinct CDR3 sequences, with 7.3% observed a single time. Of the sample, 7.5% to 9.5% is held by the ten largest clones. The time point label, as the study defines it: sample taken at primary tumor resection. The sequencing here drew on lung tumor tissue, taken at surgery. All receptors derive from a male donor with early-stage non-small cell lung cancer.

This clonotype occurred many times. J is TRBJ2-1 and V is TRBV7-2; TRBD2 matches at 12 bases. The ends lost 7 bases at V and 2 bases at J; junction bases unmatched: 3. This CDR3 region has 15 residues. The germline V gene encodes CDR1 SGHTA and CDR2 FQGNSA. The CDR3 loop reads CASTPSGGAYNEQFF. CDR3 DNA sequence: TGTGCCAGCACCCCTAGCGGGGGGGCCTACAATGAGCAGTTCTTC.

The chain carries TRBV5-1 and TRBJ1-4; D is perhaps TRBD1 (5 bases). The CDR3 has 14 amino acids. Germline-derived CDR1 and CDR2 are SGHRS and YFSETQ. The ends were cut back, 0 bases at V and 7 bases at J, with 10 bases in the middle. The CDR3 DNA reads TGCGCCAGCAGCTTGGGTCCAGGGCGTGAAAAACTGTTTTTT. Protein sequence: CASSLGPGREKLFF.

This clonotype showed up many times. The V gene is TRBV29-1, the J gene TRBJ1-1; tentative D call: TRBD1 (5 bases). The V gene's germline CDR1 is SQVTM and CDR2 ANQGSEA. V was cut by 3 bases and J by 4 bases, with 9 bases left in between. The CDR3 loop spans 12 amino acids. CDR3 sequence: CSVDPGPTEAFF. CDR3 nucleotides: TGCAGCGTTGATCCGGGGCCCACTGAAGCTTTCTTT.

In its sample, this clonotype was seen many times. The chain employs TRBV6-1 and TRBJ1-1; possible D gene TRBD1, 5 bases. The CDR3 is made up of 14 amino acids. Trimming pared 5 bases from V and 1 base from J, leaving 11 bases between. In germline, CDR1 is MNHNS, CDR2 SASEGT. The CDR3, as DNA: TGTGCCAGCAGTTTCGGGGCCTCGAACACTGAAGCTTTCTTT. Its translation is CASSFGASNTEAFF.

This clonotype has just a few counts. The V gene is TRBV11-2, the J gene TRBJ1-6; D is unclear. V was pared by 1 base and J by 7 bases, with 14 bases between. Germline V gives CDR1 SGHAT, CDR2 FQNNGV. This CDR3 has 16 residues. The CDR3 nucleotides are TGTGCCAGCAGCTTAGGTAGTGTCCAGTCCAATTCACCCCTCCACTTT. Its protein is CASSLGSVQSNSPLHF. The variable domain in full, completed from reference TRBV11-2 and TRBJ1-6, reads EAGVAQSPRYKIIEKRQSVAFWCNPISGHATLYWYQQILGQGPKLLIQFQNNGVVDDSQLPKDRFSAERLKGVDSTLKIQPAKLEDSAVYLCASSLGSVQSNSPLHFGNGTRLTVT.

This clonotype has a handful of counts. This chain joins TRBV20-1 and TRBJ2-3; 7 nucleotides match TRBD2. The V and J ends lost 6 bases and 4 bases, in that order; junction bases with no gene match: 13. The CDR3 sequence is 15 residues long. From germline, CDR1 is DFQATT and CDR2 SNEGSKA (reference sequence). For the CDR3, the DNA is TGCAGTGCGCCCGCGACTAGCAGCCCCTCAGATACGCAGTATTTT. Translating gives CSAPATSSPSDTQYF.

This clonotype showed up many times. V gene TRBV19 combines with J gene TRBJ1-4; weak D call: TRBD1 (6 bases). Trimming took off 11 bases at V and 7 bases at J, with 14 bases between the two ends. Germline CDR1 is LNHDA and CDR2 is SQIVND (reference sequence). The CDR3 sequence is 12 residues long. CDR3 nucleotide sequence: TGTGCCCCTAAGGGGGGATCTGAAAAACTGTTTTTT. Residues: CAPKGGSEKLFF. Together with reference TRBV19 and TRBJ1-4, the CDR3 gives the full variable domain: DGGITQSPKYLFRKEGQNVTLSCEQNLNHDAMYWYRQDPGQGLRLIYYSQIVNDFQKGDIAEGYSVSREKKESFPLTVTSAQKNPTAFYLCAPKGGSEKLFFGSGTQLSVL.

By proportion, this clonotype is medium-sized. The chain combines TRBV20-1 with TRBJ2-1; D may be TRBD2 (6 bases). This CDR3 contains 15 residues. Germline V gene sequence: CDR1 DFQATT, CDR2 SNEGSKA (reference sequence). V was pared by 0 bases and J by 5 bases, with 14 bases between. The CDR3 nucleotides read TGCAGTGCTAGAGACTCTTGGCGGGATAACAATGAGCAGTTCTTC. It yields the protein CSARDSWRDNNEQFF.

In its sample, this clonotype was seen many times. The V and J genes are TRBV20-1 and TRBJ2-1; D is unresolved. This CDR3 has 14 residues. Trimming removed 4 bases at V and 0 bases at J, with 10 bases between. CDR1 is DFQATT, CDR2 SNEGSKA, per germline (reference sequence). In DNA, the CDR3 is TGCAGTGCTAACCCAGTTAGCTCCTACAATGAGCAGTTCTTC. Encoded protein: CSANPVSSYNEQFF.

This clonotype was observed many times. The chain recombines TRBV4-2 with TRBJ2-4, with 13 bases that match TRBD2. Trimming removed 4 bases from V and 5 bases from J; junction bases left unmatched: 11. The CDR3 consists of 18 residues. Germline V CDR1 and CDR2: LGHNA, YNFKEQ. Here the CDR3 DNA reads TGTGCCAGCAGCCGAGGACTAGCGGGAGTGTATGGAGAAAACATTCAGTACTTC. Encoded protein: CASSRGLAGVYGENIQYF.

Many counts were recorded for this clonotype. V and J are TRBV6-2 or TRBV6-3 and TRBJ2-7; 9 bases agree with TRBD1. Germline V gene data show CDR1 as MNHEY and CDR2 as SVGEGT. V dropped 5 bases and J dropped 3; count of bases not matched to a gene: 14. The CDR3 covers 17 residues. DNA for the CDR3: TGTGCCAGCAGTGCCCTACCGGGGACAGGGAGAGGCTACGAGCAGTACGTC. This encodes CASSALPGTGRGYEQYV.

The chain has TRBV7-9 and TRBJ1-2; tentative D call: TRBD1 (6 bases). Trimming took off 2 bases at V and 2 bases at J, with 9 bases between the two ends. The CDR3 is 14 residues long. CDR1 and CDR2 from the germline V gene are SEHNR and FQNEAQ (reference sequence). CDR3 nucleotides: TGTGCCAGCAGCTTATCCACAGGGAACTATGGCTACACCTTC. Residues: CASSLSTGNYGYTF.

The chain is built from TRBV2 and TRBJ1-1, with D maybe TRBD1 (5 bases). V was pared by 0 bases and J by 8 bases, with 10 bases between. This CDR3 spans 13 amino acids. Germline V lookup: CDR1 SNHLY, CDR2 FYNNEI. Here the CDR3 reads CASSEAFGTEAFF. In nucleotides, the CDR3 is TGTGCCAGCAGTGAAGCGTTTGGGACCGAAGCTTTCTTT.

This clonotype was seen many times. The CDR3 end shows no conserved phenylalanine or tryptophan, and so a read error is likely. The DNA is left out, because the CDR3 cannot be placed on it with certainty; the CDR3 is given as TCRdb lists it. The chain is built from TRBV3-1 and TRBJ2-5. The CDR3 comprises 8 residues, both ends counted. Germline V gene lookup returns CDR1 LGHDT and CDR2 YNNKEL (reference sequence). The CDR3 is CASSQGRS.